What follows are 5 T cell receptor beta chains derived from one specimen sequenced in a study of blood T cell repertoires in COVID-19. Repertoires were generated with immunoSEQ multiplex PCR, while TCRdb's copy carries only in-frame clones and drops some. The data contain over 250,000 clones, 75% to 95% of them singletons. What was sequenced was peripheral blood. These receptors were taken from a person between 18 and 30 years old with COVID-19, enrolled during active disease.

This chain joins TRBV27 and TRBJ2-7, with 9 bases lining up with TRBD1. The trim removed 3 bases at V and 4 bases at J, leaving 7 bases unmatched. The CDR3 runs to 15 residues. CDR1 MNHEY and CDR2 SMNVEV come from the germline V gene (reference sequence). The CDR3 loop is CASSFTGTGFYEQYF. The DNA of the CDR3 is TGTGCCAGCAGTTTCACCGGGACAGGGTTTTACGAGCAGTACTTC.

The chain couples TRBV18 to TRBJ1-1, with 7 nucleotides matching TRBD1. CDR3 length: 16 residues. Trimming at V came to 6 bases and at J to 0 bases, leaving 10 bases not matched to a gene. The germline V gene encodes CDR1 KGHSH and CDR2 LQKENI. The chain's CDR3 is CASSLRQGRVNTEAFF. CDR3 nucleotide sequence: TGTGCCAGCTCCCTTAGACAGGGAAGGGTGAACACTGAAGCTTTCTTT.

The chain recombines TRBV14 with TRBJ2-7, with D possibly being TRBD1 (5 bases). The V end lost 1 base, the J end lost 0 bases, and 16 bases lay between the germline ends. Looked up from germline, CDR1 is SGHDN and CDR2 is FVKESK. CDR3 length: 17 amino acids. In DNA, the CDR3 is TGTGCCAGCAGCCAAGGTCTTATAGGGGTTCCCTCCTACGAGCAGTACTTC. It yields the protein CASSQGLIGVPSYEQYF. The full variable domain, its missing parts supplied by reference TRBV14 and TRBJ2-7, is EAGVTQFPSHSVIEKGQTVTLRCDPISGHDNLYWYRRVMGKEIKFLLHFVKESKQDESGMPNNRFLAERTGGTYSTLKVQPAELEDSGVYFCASSQGLIGVPSYEQYFGPGTRLTVT.

The chain joins TRBV7-9 to TRBJ2-1; no clear D. The CDR3 runs to 12 residues. V was clipped by 5 bases and J by 5 bases, with 7 bases between them. Germline CDR1 reads SEHNR; CDR2 reads FQNEAQ (reference sequence). DNA of the CDR3: TGTGCCAGCAGCCCATTCCACAATGAGCAGTTCTTC. Translated, it gives CASSPFHNEQFF.

The rearrangement links TRBV5-1 to TRBJ2-3, with 9 nucleotides matching TRBD2. The V segment lost 4 bases and the J segment 1 base; nucleotides outside the gene matches: 10. This CDR3 is 17 amino acids long. Germline V gene data show CDR1 as SGHRS and CDR2 as YFSETQ. The CDR3 coding sequence is TGCGCCAGCAGCAAAGGACTAGCGCGCATTGGCACAGATACGCAGTATTTT. This sequence encodes CASSKGLARIGTDTQYF.